This TCR beta chain was found in a study of CD8 T cells in Susac syndrome. Reverse transcription of about 0.5 to 1 ug RNA used random hexamers. A single record per CDR3 protein comes from TCRdb applying MiXCR to the immunoSEQ multiplex PCR reads. In the table there are some 110,000 distinct CDR3 sequences, 85% to 95% of which are singletons. Treatment-naive patients with stable or active relapsing-remitting disease were the multiple sclerosis controls. Germline CDR1 reads SQVTM; CDR2 reads ANQGSEA. Trimming took off 4 bases at V and 0 bases at J, with 9 bases between the two ends. The CDR3 spans 13 residues.

Sequenced input: CD4+ T cells from PBMCs. This sequence originates from a human donor with multiple sclerosis. This chain connects TRBV29-1 to TRBJ1-1, with D unclear. CDR3 sequence reads: CSVVVSMNTEAFF. For the CDR3, the DNA is TGCAGCGTTGTGGTATCCATGAACACTGAAGCTTTCTTT.